Sequencing of this T cell receptor beta chain was carried out in a study of PD-1 blockade in classical Hodgkin lymphoma. Study as a whole: The patients were dosed with nivolumab 3 mg/kg, infused intravenously every 2 weeks.

The germline V gene has CDR1 SQVTM and CDR2 ANQGSEA. V dropped 7 bases and J dropped 2 bases, with 14 bases sitting between them. The CDR3 covers 14 residues. Described time point: cycle 4 day 1 (C4D1), after 5 to 7 weeks of nivolumab. Relapse was seen in all patients after autologous stem cell transplantation, and brentuximab vedotin exposure was variable. Isolation of CD4+ T cells from thawed PBMCs was performed by magnetic negative selection. This table comes from immunoSEQ multiplex PCR, and its TCRdb copy is limited to in-frame clones, with some not included. The table has some 30,000 clones, around four fifths seen once. Study-wide results and caveats: The baseline diversity of complete responders showed similarity to that of newly diagnosed patients. CD4+ TCR diversity climbed significantly by C4D1, unlike CD8+ TCR diversity. Prior therapy or disease activity may underlie the repertoire differences, whose causes remain undefined.

A note on this clone: What it recognizes is unknown.

This receptor was identified in a human donor with classical Hodgkin lymphoma. The source material was CD4+ T cells from blood, sampled before the fourth cycle of nivolumab. This chain connects TRBV29-1 to TRBJ2-2; D tentatively reads TRBD1 or TRBD2 (5 bases each). CDR3: CSAWDGINTGELFF. For the CDR3, the DNA is TGCAGCGCGTGGGACGGGATTAACACCGGGGAGCTGTTTTTT.